Listed below are T cell receptor beta chains from one sample, sequenced in a study of cytomegalovirus exposure and HLA in healthy donors. Using immunoSEQ multiplex PCR, the repertoire was profiled, and TCRdb retains in-frame clones only, with some absent. In the table there are 65,000 to 85,000 clones, around a tenth of which are singletons. Sequencing used PBMCs. All receptors derive from a man in his 60s in good health and CMV-seropositive. The CDR3 runs from the conserved cysteine through the conserved F or W. The order of the fields is J gene, D gene, V gene, clone size, CDR3 protein, CDR3 DNA. A D gene is named only where the DNA matches it firmly. Clone size is stated in some rows and not others, as once, few, many or a class when expanded.

>TRBJ1-6|.|TRBV30|.
CAWGVGEGSPLHF
TGTGCCTGGGGGGTCGGGGAAGGTTCACCCCTCCACTTT
>TRBJ1-2|.|TRBV19|few
CASKRDRNYGYTF
TGTGCCAGTAAAAGAGACAGAAACTATGGCTACACCTTC
>TRBJ1-5|.|TRBV19|few
CASSIPDIIYQPQHF
TGTGCCAGTAGTATCCCGGACATTATATATCAGCCCCAGCATTTT
>TRBJ2-2|.|TRBV28|.
CASSPTQGNTGELFF
TGTGCCAGCAGTCCCACGCAGGGTAACACCGGGGAGCTGTTTTTT
>TRBJ1-1|.|TRBV30|.
CAWSGRTEAFF
TGTGCCTGGAGTGGCAGGACAGAAGCTTTCTTT
>TRBJ2-3|TRBD2|TRBV6-6|few
CASSPRLAGATDTQYF
TGTGCCAGCAGTCCTCGACTAGCGGGGGCTACAGATACGCAGTATTTT
>TRBJ1-4|.|TRBV19|.
CASSQETNEKLFF
TGTGCCAGTAGTCAGGAAACTAATGAAAAACTGTTTTTT
>TRBJ1-6|.|TRBV6-5|.
CASSAGNSPLHF
TGTGCAAGCAGCGCCGGGAATTCACCCCTCCACTTT
>TRBJ1-2|TRBD1|TRBV7-2|few
CASRGDSNYGYTF
TGTGCCAGCAGAGGGGACAGTAACTATGGCTACACCTTC
>TRBJ1-1|.|TRBV6-4|.
CASTPQRPATEAFF
TGTGCCAGCACCCCCCAGCGCCCCGCGACTGAAGCTTTCTTT
>TRBJ2-2|TRBD1|TRBV5-1|.
CASSGTGTTGELFF
TGCGCTTCCTCTGGGACAGGGACCACCGGGGAGCTGTTTTTT
>TRBJ1-2|.|TRBV4-1|few
CASSQPGAGMGGYTF
TGCGCCAGCAGCCAACCAGGGGCTGGCATGGGTGGCTACACCTTC
>TRBJ1-4|TRBD1|TRBV19|few
CASSISGGTGDEKLFF
TGTGCCAGTAGTATATCCGGAGGGACAGGGGACGAAAAACTGTTTTTT
>TRBJ2-1|TRBD2|TRBV5-1|few
CASSNSGAGNEQFF
TGCGCCAGCAGCAATAGCGGGGCCGGCAATGAGCAGTTCTTC
>TRBJ2-5|TRBD1|TRBV30|.
CAWKGGETQYF
TGTGCCTGGAAAGGGGGCGAGACCCAGTACTTC
>TRBJ1-5|TRBD1|TRBV6-6|few
CASRLGQGGQPQHF
TGTGCCAGCAGACTCGGACAGGGAGGTCAGCCCCAGCATTTT
>TRBJ1-4|.|TRBV6-1|.
CASSVNRANEKLFF
TGTGCCAGCAGTGTAAACAGAGCTAATGAAAAACTGTTTTTT
>TRBJ2-5|TRBD2|TRBV19|few
CASSVLAGEETQYF
TGTGCCAGTAGTGTACTAGCGGGGGAGGAGACCCAGTACTTC
>TRBJ1-4|.|TRBV9|.
CASSRGGQTNEKLFF
TGTGCCAGCAGCCGGGGAGGACAAACTAATGAAAAACTGTTTTTT
>TRBJ2-7|.|TRBV10-3|few
CAISESKVSSHEQYF
TGTGCCATCAGTGAGTCGAAGGTTAGCTCCCACGAGCAGTACTTC
>TRBJ1-2|.|TRBV7-2|.
CASSLAQGFDGYTF
TGTGCCAGCAGCTTAGCGCAGGGTTTCGACGGCTACACCTTC
>TRBJ2-2|.|TRBV9|.
CASSGQFPGELFF
TGTGCCAGCAGCGGGCAGTTCCCCGGGGAGCTGTTTTTT
>TRBJ2-4|.|TRBV25-1|.
CASSETAIAKNIQYF
TGTGCCAGCAGTGAAACAGCAATAGCCAAAAACATTCAGTACTTC
>TRBJ2-7|TRBD2|TRBV13|few
CASSLGLAVSYEQYF
TGTGCCAGCAGCTTAGGGCTAGCGGTCTCCTACGAGCAGTACTTC
>TRBJ1-1|.|TRBV5-1|few
CASSFGTDRRTEAFF
TGCGCCAGCAGCTTCGGCACAGACCGAAGGACTGAAGCTTTCTTT
>TRBJ1-3|TRBD1|TRBV7-6|few
CASSLSTGVSGNTIYF
TGTGCCAGCAGCCTATCGACAGGGGTCTCTGGAAACACCATATATTTT
>TRBJ2-7|.|TRBV7-7|.
CASSLPRVGRGEQYF
TGTGCTAGCAGCTTACCCAGAGTTGGTAGAGGCGAGCAGTACTTC
>TRBJ2-2|.|TRBV5-1|.
CASSPGHRTGELFF
TGCGCCAGCAGCCCGGGACATCGCACCGGGGAGCTGTTTTTT
>TRBJ2-2|TRBD2|TRBV18|few
CASSSGTSGTGELFF
TGTGCCAGCTCGTCCGGGACTAGCGGTACGGGGGAGCTGTTTTTT
>TRBJ1-2|TRBD1|TRBV6-5|few
CASSYSVGTGDKGYTF
TGTGCCAGCAGTTACTCGGTCGGGACAGGTGACAAGGGCTACACCTTC
>TRBJ2-7|TRBD1|TRBV4-2|.
CASSEETGAGEQYF
TGTGCCAGCAGCGAGGAGACAGGGGCGGGCGAGCAGTACTTC
>TRBJ1-2|.|TRBV28|.
CASRFQAYHGYTF
TGTGCCAGCAGATTTCAGGCGTACCATGGCTACACCTTC
>TRBJ1-2|.|TRBV5-6|.
CASIWGPGSGAIYGYTF
TGTGCCAGCATATGGGGTCCAGGGTCAGGGGCGATCTATGGCTACACCTTC
>TRBJ1-2|.|TRBV25-1|.
CASSEGGGHGYTF
TGTGCCAGCAGTGAGGGAGGAGGGCACGGCTACACCTTC
>TRBJ1-3|TRBD1|TRBV27|.
CASFSGQGSGNTIYF
TGTGCCAGCTTTAGCGGACAGGGTTCTGGAAACACCATATATTTT
>TRBJ2-7|TRBD2|TRBV9|.
CASSVGLAAYEQYF
TGTGCCAGCAGCGTCGGACTAGCGGCCTACGAGCAGTACTTC
>TRBJ2-5|.|TRBV18|few
CASSLTGTRRGETQYF
TGTGCCAGCTCACTTACCGGGACTCGGAGGGGAGAGACCCAGTACTTC
>TRBJ2-5|.|TRBV11-2|.
CASSFQTGLEETQYF
TGTGCCAGCAGCTTCCAAACAGGGTTGGAAGAGACCCAGTACTTC
>TRBJ1-3|.|TRBV27|.
CASSLGTASGNTIYF
TGTGCCAGCAGTTTGGGCACGGCCTCTGGAAACACCATATATTTT
>TRBJ2-1|TRBD2|TRBV28|.
CASRTAGAYNEQFF
TGTGCCAGCAGGACGGCGGGAGCATACAATGAGCAGTTCTTC
>TRBJ2-3|TRBD2|TRBV30|.
CAWRTTSGGQDTQYF
TGTGCCTGGAGGACGACTAGCGGAGGCCAAGATACGCAGTATTTT
>TRBJ2-3|.|TRBV21-1|few
CASKRTGVYERSQYF
TGTGCCAGCAAACGGACAGGGGTTTATGAGCGGTCGCAGTATTTT
>TRBJ2-7|TRBD2|TRBV5-5|few
CASRPGLVNEQYF
TGTGCCAGCAGACCGGGACTAGTCAACGAGCAGTACTTC
>TRBJ1-1|TRBD1|TRBV6-1|.
CASSEARGLPAFF
TGTGCCAGCAGTGAAGCGAGGGGGCTGCCTGCTTTCTTT
>TRBJ1-1|.|TRBV7-3|.
CASSQMTTGNTEAFF
TGTGCCAGCAGCCAAATGACGACAGGGAACACTGAAGCTTTCTTT
>TRBJ1-1|TRBD1|TRBV9|.
CASSVGDSRNTEAFF
TGTGCCAGCAGCGTCGGGGACAGCAGGAACACTGAAGCTTTCTTT
>TRBJ2-7|.|TRBV7-8|.
CASSLASSDEQYF
TGTGCCAGCAGCTTAGCTAGCAGCGACGAGCAGTACTTC
>TRBJ2-2|.|TRBV30|.
CAWARAGELFF
TGTGCCTGGGCCAGGGCCGGGGAGCTGTTTTTT
>TRBJ1-5|.|TRBV2|few
CVSSGGQGNNQPQHF
TGTGTCAGCAGTGGGGGCCAGGGGAACAATCAGCCCCAGCATTTT